This T cell receptor (beta chain) was sequenced for a study of metastatic and nonmetastatic thyroid tumors (dated by TCRdb to 2018 to 2020). As for the study more broadly: The researchers compared repertoires between peripheral blood samples and tumor or nodule tissue samples from patients with malignant or benign thyroid disease.

The full study reports these points: In both blood and tumor samples, TCR beta diversity was reported to be significantly higher in malignant tumors than in benign nodules.

None of the patients had been given any treatment before thyroid surgery. Using T-cell receptor beta sequencing, the study looked back at clinical samples from patients collected from about 2011 to 2019. Counted from cysteine to phenylalanine, this CDR3 has 14 amino acids. Only the CDR3 portion is preserved as DNA: 42 bases, with reading frame beginning at the first base. Trimming removed 2 bases from V and 8 bases from J, leaving 13 bases between the germline ends. CDR1 and CDR2 are drawn from the germline V gene (reference sequence): LGHDT, YNNKEL. This clone has a count of ten or more. It has no known antigen specificity. Base quality data are lacking; no much larger clone is found one base away. The protocol used for the library was PCR. The sequencer listed for this sample is Illumina HiSeq 4000. High-throughput sequencing was used to profile the TCR beta-chain CDR3 region of every patient. Per the source publication's procedure: The researchers built a classifier to tell apart papillary thyroid cancer patients with distant metastasis, based on CDR3 differences among clinicopathological groups. Repertoire diversity was assessed with the Shannon index, and tumor-blood repertoire similarity with the Morisita-Horn index. TCRdb reprocessed the public reads (quality trimming at Q25 with fastp, clone calling with MiXCR) and kept in-frame beta chains. These V and J calls rely on TCRdb rather than the paper's analysis. This sample holds under 20,000 clones; over 20% were observed only once. The top ten hold around 12% of the sample.

This TCR was sampled from a female donor with papillary thyroid cancer or a benign thyroid nodule (not recorded which). Some clones in this sample may be carry-over from other donors' samples. The sequence is built from TRBV3-1 and TRBJ2-1; the D gene assignment is ambiguous. Sequenced material: tumor tissue. The DNA sequence is TGTGCCAGCAGCCAATTCGGCGTGAGCTATGAGCAGTTCTTC. The resulting protein is CASSQFGVSYEQFF.